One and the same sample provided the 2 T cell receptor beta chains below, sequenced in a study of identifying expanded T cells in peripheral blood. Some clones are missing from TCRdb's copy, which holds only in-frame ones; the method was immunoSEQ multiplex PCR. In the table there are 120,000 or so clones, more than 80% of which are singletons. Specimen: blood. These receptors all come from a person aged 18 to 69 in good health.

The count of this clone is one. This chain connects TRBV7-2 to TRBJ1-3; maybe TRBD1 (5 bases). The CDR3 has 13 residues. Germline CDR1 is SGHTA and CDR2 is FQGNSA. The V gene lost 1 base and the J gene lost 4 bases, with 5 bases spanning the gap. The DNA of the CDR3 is TGTGCCAGCAGCTTAGGACAGGGAAACACCATATATTTT. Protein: CASSLGQGNTIYF.

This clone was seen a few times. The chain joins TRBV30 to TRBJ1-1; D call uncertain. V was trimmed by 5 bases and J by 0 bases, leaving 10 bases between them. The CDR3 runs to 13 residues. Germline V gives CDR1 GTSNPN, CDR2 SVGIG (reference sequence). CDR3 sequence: CAWCHNLNTEAFF. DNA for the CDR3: TGTGCCTGGTGCCACAACTTGAACACTGAAGCTTTCTTT.